This is a list of T cell receptor beta chains from one sample in a study of CXCR4 blockade with PD-1 therapy in pancreatic cancer. Clones were sequenced by immunoSEQ multiplex PCR, and TCRdb holds only the in-frame ones, with some missing. This sample yields thousands of clones, of which roughly 57% are seen a single time; about 13% belongs to the top ten. The specimen was tumor tissue. Every receptor here comes from a human donor with pancreatic ductal adenocarcinoma. The CDR3 runs from the conserved cysteine through the conserved F or W. A D gene is named only where the DNA matches it firmly. Size is stated for part of the rows, as once, few or many counts, or as a class when the clone is expanded.

J,length,V,D,size,CDR3,DNA
TRBJ1-2,15,TRBV5-1,TRBD1,.,CASSSGTGTNYGYTF,TGCGCCAGCAGCTCGGGGACAGGGACGAACTATGGCTACACCTTC
TRBJ2-7,14,TRBV10-3,TRBD2,.,CATRAAGGLYEQYF,TGTGCCACCAGGGCGGCGGGAGGACTCTACGAGCAGTACTTC
TRBJ2-3,15,TRBV11-3,.,few,CASSLDQGGTDTQYF,TGTGCCAGCAGCTTAGATCAGGGAGGCACAGATACGCAGTATTTT
TRBJ2-5,16,TRBV5-1,.,.,CANSPTTGGAQETQYF,TGCGCCAACAGCCCAACCACAGGCGGGGCCCAAGAGACCCAGTACTTC
TRBJ2-1,13,TRBV19,TRBD1,.,CASSITGGNEQFF,TGTGCCAGTAGTATAACAGGGGGGAATGAGCAGTTCTTC
TRBJ2-5,20,TRBV6-8,TRBD2,few,CASSFLPWREIDSGQETQYF,TGTGCCAGCAGTTTCCTCCCCTGGCGGGAGATAGATTCGGGGCAAGAGACCCAGTACTTC
TRBJ1-2,12,TRBV30,TRBD1,.,CAWATGNYGYTF,TGTGCCTGGGCGACAGGGAACTATGGCTACACCTTC
TRBJ2-1,14,TRBV11-3,.,.,CASSLGGWVDEQFF,TGTGCCAGCAGCCTTGGAGGGTGGGTGGATGAGCAGTTCTTC
TRBJ2-7,14,TRBV9,.,.,CASSPRGVGYEQYF,TGTGCCAGCAGCCCGAGGGGGGTAGGCTACGAGCAGTACTTC
TRBJ2-7,15,TRBV5-1,TRBD1,once,CASSQGTARGYEQYF,TGCGCCAGCAGCCAAGGGACAGCGAGAGGGTACGAGCAGTACTTC
TRBJ2-1,15,TRBV11-3,.,.,CASSPPGYPYNEQFF,TGTGCCAGCAGCCCACCAGGGTACCCCTACAATGAGCAGTTCTTC
TRBJ1-1,15,TRBV7-8,.,.,CASSKRQSMNTEAFF,TGTGCCAGCAGCAAACGACAGAGCATGAACACTGAAGCTTTCTTT
TRBJ2-3,14,TRBV2,.,medium-sized,CASSSIDSTDTQYF,TGTGCCAGCAGCTCTATCGACAGCACAGATACGCAGTATTTT
TRBJ2-1,16,TRBV18,TRBD2,.,CASSPATSGNYNEQFF,TGTGCCAGCTCACCGGCGACTAGCGGGAACTACAATGAGCAGTTCTTC
TRBJ2-6,15,TRBV18,.,.,CASSPNSAGANVLTF,TGTGCCAGCTCACCGAACAGTGCTGGGGCCAACGTCCTGACTTTC
TRBJ2-5,14,TRBV11-3,.,medium-sized,CASSFSHVQETQYF,TGTGCCAGCAGCTTTAGCCACGTCCAAGAGACCCAGTACTTC
TRBJ2-1,13,TRBV9,.,.,CASSEALVAQQFF,TGTGCCAGCAGTGAAGCCCTGGTAGCCCAGCAGTTCTTC
TRBJ2-3,17,TRBV19,TRBD1,.,CATTFRGTGGASDTQYF,TGTGCCACGACTTTTCGGGGGACAGGGGGCGCCTCAGATACGCAGTATTTT
TRBJ2-2,15,TRBV11-3,.,few,CASSFYRENTGELFF,TGTGCCAGCAGCTTTTACAGGGAAAACACCGGGGAGCTGTTTTTT
TRBJ2-1,16,TRBV29-1,TRBD2,.,CSVEPGTSGSYNEQFF,TGCAGCGTTGAACCGGGGACTAGCGGATCCTACAATGAGCAGTTCTTC
TRBJ2-7,14,TRBV25-1,.,.,CASSDNVASYEQYF,TGTGCCAGCAGTGACAATGTAGCCTCCTACGAGCAGTACTTC
TRBJ2-7,14,TRBV11-3,.,medium-sized,CASSLIDRTYEQYF,TGTGCCAGCAGCTTAATCGACAGGACCTACGAGCAGTACTTC
TRBJ2-7,14,TRBV6-8,TRBD1,.,CASSLTGGPYEQYF,TGTGCCAGCAGTCTCACAGGGGGCCCCTACGAGCAGTACTTC
TRBJ2-4,17,TRBV19,.,.,CASSIYRTGESKNIQYF,TGTGCCAGTAGTATTTACCGGACGGGGGAGAGCAAAAACATTCAGTACTTC
TRBJ2-5,16,TRBV19,TRBD2,.,CASSIRLAGVGETQYF,TGTGCCAGTAGTATCCGACTAGCGGGAGTGGGGGAGACCCAGTACTTC
TRBJ2-7,17,TRBV12-5,TRBD1,.,CASGLVSPGQGANEQYF,TGTGCTAGTGGTTTGGTGAGCCCGGGACAGGGGGCAAACGAGCAGTACTTC
TRBJ2-1,15,TRBV11-3,.,few,CASSLVAGTYNEQFF,TGTGCCAGCAGCTTAGTTGCGGGAACCTACAATGAGCAGTTCTTC
TRBJ2-7,13,TRBV6-8,TRBD1,.,CASSPTGDYEQYF,TGTGCCAGCAGTCCGACAGGGGACTACGAGCAGTACTTC
TRBJ2-3,17,TRBV2,.,.,CASSEGAGRGRTDTQYF,TGTGCCAGCAGTGAAGGGGCGGGCCGGGGAAGAACAGATACGCAGTATTTT
TRBJ1-2,13,TRBV19,.,.,CASSEGRLYGYTF,TGTGCCAGTAGTGAGGGCAGGCTCTATGGCTACACCTTC
TRBJ1-5,17,TRBV28,TRBD1,.,CASSEDDREGAYQPQHF,TGTGCCAGCAGTGAGGACGACAGGGAAGGGGCTTATCAGCCCCAGCATTTT
TRBJ2-1,14,TRBV6-8,.,.,CASDIRSSYNEQFF,TGTGCCAGCGATATCAGGAGCTCCTACAATGAGCAGTTCTTC
TRBJ2-1,18,TRBV8-2,.,.,CASRPQGLAGVLDNEQFF,TGTGCCAGCAGACCACAAGGGCTAGCGGGAGTCTTAGACAATGAGCAGTTCTTC
TRBJ2-7,13,TRBV28,.,.,CATQNGGRLEQYF,TGTGCCACCCAAAACGGGGGCCGTCTCGAGCAGTACTTC
TRBJ2-2,15,TRBV28,.,.,CASSRGDRNIGELFF,TGTGCCAGCAGCCGGGGGGACAGGAACATCGGGGAGCTGTTTTTT
TRBJ2-3,16,TRBV11-3,.,.,CASSLDQGGVGDTQYF,TGTGCCAGCAGCTTAGATCAGGGGGGAGTCGGAGATACGCAGTATTTT
TRBJ1-5,14,TRBV18,TRBD1,.,CASSPGTGNQPQHF,TGTGCCAGCTCACCGGGGACAGGGAATCAGCCCCAGCATTTT
TRBJ1-5,15,TRBV19,.,.,CASSLARAFNQPQHF,TGTGCCAGTAGTCTTGCCCGGGCCTTCAATCAGCCCCAGCATTTT
TRBJ2-7,13,TRBV30,.,.,CAWSARQAYEQYF,TGTGCCTGGAGTGCGAGACAAGCCTACGAGCAGTACTTC
TRBJ1-5,15,TRBV28,.,once,CASSLAGPSNQPQHF,TGTGCCAGCAGTTTGGCCGGTCCTAGCAATCAGCCCCAGCATTTT
TRBJ1-1,14,TRBV7-6,.,.,CASSLGSVNTEAFF,TGTGCCAGCAGCTTAGGGTCGGTGAACACTGAAGCTTTCTTT
TRBJ1-3,18,TRBV10-3,TRBD1,.,CAISEPSGQFSSGNTIYF,TGTGCCATCAGTGAGCCTTCGGGACAGTTCTCCTCTGGAAACACCATATATTTT
TRBJ1-1,12,TRBV25-1,.,.,CASSASRTEAFF,TGTGCCAGCAGTGCGTCTAGGACTGAAGCTTTCTTT
TRBJ2-5,16,TRBV29-1,.,.,CSVEPREHATQETQYF,TGCAGCGTTGAGCCCCGAGAGCACGCAACGCAAGAGACCCAGTACTTC
TRBJ2-7,12,TRBV30,.,.,CAWSVGGPEQYF,TGTGCCTGGAGTGTAGGCGGGCCCGAGCAGTACTTC
TRBJ1-5,14,TRBV15,.,.,CATSTGGGNQPQHF,TGTGCCACCAGCACCGGGGGGGGCAATCAGCCCCAGCATTTT
TRBJ1-2,18,TRBV6-8,.,.,CASSYHPVEIISNYGYTF,TGTGCCAGCAGTTACCACCCTGTAGAGATAATATCTAACTATGGCTACACCTTC
TRBJ2-5,13,TRBV2,.,.,CASSVRQQETQYF,TGTGCCAGCAGTGTCCGACAACAAGAGACCCAGTACTTC
TRBJ2-7,16,TRBV19,TRBD1,.,CASSIVEQGPRREQYF,TGTGCCAGTAGTATCGTCGAACAGGGGCCCCGGCGGGAGCAGTACTTC
TRBJ2-2,15,TRBV28,.,.,CASRAQLARTGELFF,TGTGCCAGCAGGGCCCAACTAGCTCGGACCGGGGAGCTGTTTTTT
TRBJ1-4,15,TRBV5-1,TRBD1,.,CASRRSGQATEKLFF,TGCGCCAGCAGACGTTCGGGACAGGCGACTGAAAAACTGTTTTTT
TRBJ2-2,16,TRBV23-1,TRBD2,.,CASSHNGLDSTGELFF,TGCGCCAGCAGTCACAACGGACTAGACAGCACCGGGGAGCTGTTTTTT
TRBJ1-5,15,TRBV18,.,.,CASSPSSSGLWPQHF,TGTGCCAGCTCACCATCCTCATCAGGGTTATGGCCCCAGCATTTT
TRBJ2-1,16,TRBV19,TRBD2,.,CASSILLAGGNNEQFF,TGTGCCAGTAGTATACTACTAGCGGGAGGAAACAATGAGCAGTTCTTC
TRBJ2-6,14,TRBV9,.,.,CASSGSSGANVLTF,TGTGCCAGCAGTGGAAGCTCTGGGGCCAACGTCCTGACTTTC